This T cell receptor beta chain was retrieved from a study of blood T cell repertoires in COVID-19. Study-level background: PBMCs, B-cell-depleted T cells, or T cells were the source of the cDNA or gDNA that made up the material.

Authors' analysis steps: Counts of nucleated cells, estimated from reference gene primer amplification, were obtained. Produced via immunoSEQ multiplex PCR; TCRdb's table is partial and in-frame only. V and J calls and clone size are as listed in that table; D and trimming were resolved from the DNA. The sample lists just over 300,000 clones; just over 85% were seen once. V lost 3 bases and J lost 0, with 18 bases in between. Germline V gives CDR1 LNHDA, CDR2 SQIVND (reference sequence). CDR3 size: 18 residues. The sample consisted of PBMCs or T cells enriched from blood (not recorded which). This clonotype originated in a man aged 25 to 40 who had recovered from COVID-19. This chain links TRBV19 with TRBJ2-1, with a weak D call TRBD1 (6 bases). The CDR3 is CASSIHPTGLSSYNEQFF. The DNA for the CDR3 is TGTGCCAGTAGTATCCACCCGACAGGTTTAAGCTCCTACAATGAGCAGTTCTTC. Combining the CDR3 with reference TRBV19 and TRBJ2-1 gives the whole variable domain DGGITQSPKYLFRKEGQNVTLSCEQNLNHDAMYWYRQDPGQGLRLIYYSQIVNDFQKGDIAEGYSVSREKKESFPLTVTSAQKNPTAFYLCASSIHPTGLSSYNEQFFGPGTRLTVL.